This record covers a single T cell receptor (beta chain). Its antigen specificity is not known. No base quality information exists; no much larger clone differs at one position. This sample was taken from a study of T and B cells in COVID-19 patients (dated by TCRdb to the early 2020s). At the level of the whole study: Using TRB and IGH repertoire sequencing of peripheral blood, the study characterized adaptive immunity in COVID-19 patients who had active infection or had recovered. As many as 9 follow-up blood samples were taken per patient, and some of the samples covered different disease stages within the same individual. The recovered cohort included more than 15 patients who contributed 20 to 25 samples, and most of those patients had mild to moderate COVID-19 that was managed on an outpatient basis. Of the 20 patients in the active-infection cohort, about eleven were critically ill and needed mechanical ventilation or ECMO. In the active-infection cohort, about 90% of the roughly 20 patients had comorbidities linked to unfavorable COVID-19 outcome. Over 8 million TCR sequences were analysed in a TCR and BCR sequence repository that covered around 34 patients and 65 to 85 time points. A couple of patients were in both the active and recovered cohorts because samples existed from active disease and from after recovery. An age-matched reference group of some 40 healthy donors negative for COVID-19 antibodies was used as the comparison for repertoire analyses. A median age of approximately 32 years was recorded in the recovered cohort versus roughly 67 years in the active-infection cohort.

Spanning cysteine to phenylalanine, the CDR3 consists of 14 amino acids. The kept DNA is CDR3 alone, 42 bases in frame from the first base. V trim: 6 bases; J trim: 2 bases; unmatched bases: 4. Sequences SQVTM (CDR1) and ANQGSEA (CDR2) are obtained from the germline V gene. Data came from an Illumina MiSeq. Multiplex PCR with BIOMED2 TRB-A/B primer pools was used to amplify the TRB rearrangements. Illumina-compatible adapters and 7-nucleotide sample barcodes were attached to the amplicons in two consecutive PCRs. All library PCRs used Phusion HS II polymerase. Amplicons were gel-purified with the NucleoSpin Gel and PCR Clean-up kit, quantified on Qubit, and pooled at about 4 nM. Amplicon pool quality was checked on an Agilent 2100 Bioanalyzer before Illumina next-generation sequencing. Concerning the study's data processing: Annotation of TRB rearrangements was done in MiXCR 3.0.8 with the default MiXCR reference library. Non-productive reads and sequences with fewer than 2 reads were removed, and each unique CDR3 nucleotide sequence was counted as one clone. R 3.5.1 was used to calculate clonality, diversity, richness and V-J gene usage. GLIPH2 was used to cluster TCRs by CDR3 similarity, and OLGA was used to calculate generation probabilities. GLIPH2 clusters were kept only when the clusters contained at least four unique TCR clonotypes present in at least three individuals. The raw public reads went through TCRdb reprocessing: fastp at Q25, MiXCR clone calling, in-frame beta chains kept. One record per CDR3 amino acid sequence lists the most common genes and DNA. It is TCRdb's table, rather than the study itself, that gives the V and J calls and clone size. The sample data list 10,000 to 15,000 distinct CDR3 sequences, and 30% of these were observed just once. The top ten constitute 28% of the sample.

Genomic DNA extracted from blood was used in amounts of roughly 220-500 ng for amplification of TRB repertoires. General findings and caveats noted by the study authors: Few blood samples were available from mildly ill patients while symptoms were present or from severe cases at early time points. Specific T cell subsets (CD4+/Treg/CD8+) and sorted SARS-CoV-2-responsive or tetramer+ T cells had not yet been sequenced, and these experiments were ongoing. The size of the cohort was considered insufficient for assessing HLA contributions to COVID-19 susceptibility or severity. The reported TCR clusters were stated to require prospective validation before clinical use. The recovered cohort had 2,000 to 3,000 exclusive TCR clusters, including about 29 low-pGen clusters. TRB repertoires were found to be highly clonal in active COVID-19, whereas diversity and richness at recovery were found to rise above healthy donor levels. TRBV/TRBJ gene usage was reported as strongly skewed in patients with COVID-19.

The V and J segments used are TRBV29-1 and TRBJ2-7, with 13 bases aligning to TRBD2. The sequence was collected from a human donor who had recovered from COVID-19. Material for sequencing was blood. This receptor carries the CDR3 CSVRTSGGPYEQYF. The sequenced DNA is TGCAGCGTGCGGACTAGCGGGGGCCCCTACGAGCAGTACTTC.